One TCR beta chain is described in this entry. This sample was included in a study of monozygotic twins with inflammatory bowel disease. Reprocessing the 5' RACE reads, TCRdb reports a single entry for every CDR3 protein and omits DNA. This sample's table has around 450,000 distinct CDR3 sequences. Germline V gene sequence: CDR1 MNHNY, CDR2 SVGAGI (reference sequence). The CDR3 length is 14 residues. Sequenced material: blood. The chain links TRBV6-6 to TRBJ2-1; absent DNA, TCRdb's TRBD1 call cannot be checked. The TCR sequence derives from a human donor with ulcerative colitis or Crohn's disease, or a healthy co-twin of an affected twin (not recorded which). The CDR3 loop reads CASFRTGFGDEQFF.